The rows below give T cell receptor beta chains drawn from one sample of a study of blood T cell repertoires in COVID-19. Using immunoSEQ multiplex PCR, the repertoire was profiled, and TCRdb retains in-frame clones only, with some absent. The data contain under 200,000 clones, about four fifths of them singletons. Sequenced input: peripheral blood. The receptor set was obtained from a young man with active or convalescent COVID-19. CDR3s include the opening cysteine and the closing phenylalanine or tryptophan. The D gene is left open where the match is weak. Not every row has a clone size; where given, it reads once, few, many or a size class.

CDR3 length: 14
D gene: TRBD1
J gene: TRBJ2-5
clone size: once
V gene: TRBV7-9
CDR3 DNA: TGTGCCAGCAGCCCGTGGACAGGACAAGAGACCCAGTACTTC
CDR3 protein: CASSPWTGQETQYF

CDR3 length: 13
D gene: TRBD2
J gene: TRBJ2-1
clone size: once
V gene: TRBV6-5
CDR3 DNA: TGTGCCAGCAAACAGCGGGGTTACAATGAGCAGTTCTTC
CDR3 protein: CASKQRGYNEQFF

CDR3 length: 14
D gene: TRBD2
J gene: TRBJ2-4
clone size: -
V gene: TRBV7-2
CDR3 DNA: TGTGCCAGCAGCTCGACTAGCGGGAGTGATATTCAGTACTTC
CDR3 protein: CASSSTSGSDIQYF

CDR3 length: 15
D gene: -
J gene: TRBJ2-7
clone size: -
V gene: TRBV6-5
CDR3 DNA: TGTGCCAGCAGTTACTATCCGGGAAGGAGCTACGAGCAGTACTTC
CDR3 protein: CASSYYPGRSYEQYF

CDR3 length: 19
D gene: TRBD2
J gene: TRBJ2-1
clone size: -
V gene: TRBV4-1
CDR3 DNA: TGCGCCAGCAGAACAGCTCCGGGACTAGCGTACACCTCCTACAATGAGCAGTTCTTC
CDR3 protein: CASRTAPGLAYTSYNEQFF

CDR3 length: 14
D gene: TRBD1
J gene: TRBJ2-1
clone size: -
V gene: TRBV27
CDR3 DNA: TGTGCCAGCAGACCCCTGGACAGGTACAATGAGCAGTTCTTC
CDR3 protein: CASRPLDRYNEQFF

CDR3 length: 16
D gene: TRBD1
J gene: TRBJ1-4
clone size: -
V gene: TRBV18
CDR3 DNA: TGTGCCAGCTCACCGGCGGAGGGACAGGGGGCAGAAAAACTGTTTTTT
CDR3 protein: CASSPAEGQGAEKLFF

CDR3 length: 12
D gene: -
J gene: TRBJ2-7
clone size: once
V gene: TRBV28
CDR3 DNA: TGTGCCAGCACCCTCACCCCCGGGGAGCAGTACTTC
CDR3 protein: CASTLTPGEQYF

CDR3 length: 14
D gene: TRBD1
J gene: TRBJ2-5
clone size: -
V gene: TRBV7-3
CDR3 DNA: TGTGCCAGCAGCTTAACAGGGGGCGCAGAGACCCAGTACTTC
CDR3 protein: CASSLTGGAETQYF

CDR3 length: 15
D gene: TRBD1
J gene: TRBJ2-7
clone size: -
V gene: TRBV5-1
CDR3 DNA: TGCGCCAGCAGCTCACTACCGGGACAGGGCTACGAGCAGTACTTC
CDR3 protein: CASSSLPGQGYEQYF

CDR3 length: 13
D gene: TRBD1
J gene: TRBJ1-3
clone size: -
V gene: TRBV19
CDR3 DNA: TGTGCCAGTACCACAGGGGGTAGAAACACCATATATTTT
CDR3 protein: CASTTGGRNTIYF

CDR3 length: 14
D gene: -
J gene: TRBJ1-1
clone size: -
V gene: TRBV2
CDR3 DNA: TGTGCCAGCAGTGGGTGGACAGTGAACACTGAAGCTTTCTTT
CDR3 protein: CASSGWTVNTEAFF

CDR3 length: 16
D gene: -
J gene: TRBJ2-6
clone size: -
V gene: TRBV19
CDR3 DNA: TGTGCCAGTAGTAAGGCTAGTAGCTCTGGGGCCAACGTCCTGACTTTC
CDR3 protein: CASSKASSSGANVLTF

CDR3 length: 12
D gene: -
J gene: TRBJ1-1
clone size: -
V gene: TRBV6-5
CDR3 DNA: TGTGCCAGCAGTTACTCTGGCAGGGTATCTTTCTTT
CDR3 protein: CASSYSGRVSFF

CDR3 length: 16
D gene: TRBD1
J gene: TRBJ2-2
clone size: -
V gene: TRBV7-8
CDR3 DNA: TGTGCCAGCAGCCCTAACAGGGGGCGGATGGCCGGGGAGCTGTTTTTT
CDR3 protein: CASSPNRGRMAGELFF

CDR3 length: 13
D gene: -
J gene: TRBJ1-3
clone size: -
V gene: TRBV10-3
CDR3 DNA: TGTGCCATCAGAGGGGGCTCTGGAAACACCATATATTTT
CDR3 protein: CAIRGGSGNTIYF

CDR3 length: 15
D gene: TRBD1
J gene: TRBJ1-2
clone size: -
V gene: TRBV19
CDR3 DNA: TGTGCCAGCGTTCAGACAGGGGCGGGAAACTATGGCTACACCTTC
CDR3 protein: CASVQTGAGNYGYTF

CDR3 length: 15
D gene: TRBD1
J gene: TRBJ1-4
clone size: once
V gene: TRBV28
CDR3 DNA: TGTGCCAGCAGTTCAGCAGGGGGTGGTAATGAAAAACTGTTTTTT
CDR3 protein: CASSSAGGGNEKLFF

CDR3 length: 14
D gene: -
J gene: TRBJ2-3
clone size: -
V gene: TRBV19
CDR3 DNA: TGTGCCAGTAGCTGGACTGACCCCACAGATACGCAGTATTTT
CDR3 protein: CASSWTDPTDTQYF

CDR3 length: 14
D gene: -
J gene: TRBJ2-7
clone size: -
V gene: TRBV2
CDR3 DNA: TGTGCCAGCATCAAAGGACAGTCAGCCTACGAGCAGTACTTC
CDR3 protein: CASIKGQSAYEQYF

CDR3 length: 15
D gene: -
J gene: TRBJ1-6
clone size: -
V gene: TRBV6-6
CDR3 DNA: TGTGCCAGCAGTCAGGACAGATCCAGGAGTTCACCCCTCCACTTT
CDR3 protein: CASSQDRSRSSPLHF

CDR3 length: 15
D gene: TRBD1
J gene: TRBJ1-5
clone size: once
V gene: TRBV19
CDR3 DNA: TGTGCCAGTACTGAGCCGGGACAGGGTAATCAGCCCCAGCATTTT
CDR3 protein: CASTEPGQGNQPQHF

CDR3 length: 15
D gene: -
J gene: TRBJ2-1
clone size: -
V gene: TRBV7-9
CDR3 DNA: TGTGCCAGCAGCCCAAGAGTCCCCACCTACAATGAGCAGTTCTTC
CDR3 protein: CASSPRVPTYNEQFF

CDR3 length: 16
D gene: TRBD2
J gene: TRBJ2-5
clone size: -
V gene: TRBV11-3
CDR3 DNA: TGTGCCAGCAGCCCTGGGGCTAGCGGTTTTCAAGAGACCCAGTACTTC
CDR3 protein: CASSPGASGFQETQYF

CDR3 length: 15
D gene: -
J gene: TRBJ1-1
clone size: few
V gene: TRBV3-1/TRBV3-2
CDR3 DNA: TGTGCCAGCAGCCTCAAGGGGTCCGGGTACACTGAAGCTTTCTTT
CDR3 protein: CASSLKGSGYTEAFF

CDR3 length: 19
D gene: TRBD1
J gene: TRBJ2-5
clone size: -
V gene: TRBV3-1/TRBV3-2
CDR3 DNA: TGTGCCAGCAGCCAAGATAACGGGTCGCGCAGGGGGCGCGGGGAGACCCAGTACTTC
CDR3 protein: CASSQDNGSRRGRGETQYF

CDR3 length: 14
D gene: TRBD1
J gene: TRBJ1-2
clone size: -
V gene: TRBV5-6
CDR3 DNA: TGTGCCAGCAGCCGGACAGGATCGGACTATGGCTACACCTTC
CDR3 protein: CASSRTGSDYGYTF

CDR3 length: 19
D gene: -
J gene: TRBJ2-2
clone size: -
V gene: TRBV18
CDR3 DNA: TGTGCCAGCTCACTTTTCCTCCAGGAATCTCACGCGAACACCGGGGAGCTGTTTTTT
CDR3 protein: CASSLFLQESHANTGELFF

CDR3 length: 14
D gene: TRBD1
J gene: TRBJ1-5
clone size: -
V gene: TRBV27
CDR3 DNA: TGTGCCAGCAGGAAAGACAGGGTTGGTCAGCCCCAGCATTTT
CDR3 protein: CASRKDRVGQPQHF

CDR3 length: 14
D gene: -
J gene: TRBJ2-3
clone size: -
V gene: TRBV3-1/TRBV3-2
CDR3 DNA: TGTGCCAGCAGCCAAGAAGAGGTCCCAGATACGCAGTATTTT
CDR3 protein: CASSQEEVPDTQYF

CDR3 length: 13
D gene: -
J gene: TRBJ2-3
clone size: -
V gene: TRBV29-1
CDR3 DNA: TGCAGCGTTGGGAGGCTCAGCACAGATACGCAGTATTTT
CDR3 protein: CSVGRLSTDTQYF

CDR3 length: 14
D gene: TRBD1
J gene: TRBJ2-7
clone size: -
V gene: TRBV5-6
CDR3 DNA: TGTGCCAGCAGCTTGCTGGGACAGGGCAACGAGCAGTACTTC
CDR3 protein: CASSLLGQGNEQYF

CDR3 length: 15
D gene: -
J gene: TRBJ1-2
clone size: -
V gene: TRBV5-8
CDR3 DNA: TGTGCCAGCAGTTATCCAGGACAGTCGATCTATGGCTACACCTTC
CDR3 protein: CASSYPGQSIYGYTF

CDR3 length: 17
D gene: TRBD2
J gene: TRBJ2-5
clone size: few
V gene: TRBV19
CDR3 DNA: TGTGCCAGTAGTCCCCATTGGGGCGGGGGGGCCCAAGAGACCCAGTACTTC
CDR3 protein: CASSPHWGGGAQETQYF